This TCR beta chain originates from a study of a mutant IDH1 vaccine in newly diagnosed glioma (dated by TCRdb to the early 2020s). Regarding the study in general: Vaccination was initiated 4-6 weeks after radiotherapy alone, or concurrently with temozolomide cycles in the chemotherapy-containing groups. Of the roughly 30 treated patients, around 60% were male and about 40% were female, and the mean age was approximately 40 years. Longitudinal TCRB deep sequencing was done for 25 to 30 treated patients, wherever samples were available for exploratory analyses. Peripheral blood was collected at six visits: V03 (baseline), V05, V07, V10, V12 and V13. Prior to enrollment, patients had been given standard therapy consisting of radiotherapy alone, temozolomide alone, or radiochemotherapy with temozolomide, with the combination given to most patients. The week-35 safety follow-up took place at visit V12, and the week-47 end of study took place at visit V13.

CDR1 and CDR2, looked up from the germline V gene, are MNHEY and SVGAGI. At the junction V is shortened by 5 bases and J by 5 bases, with 12 bases in between. Taken from cysteine to phenylalanine, the CDR3 has 13 residues. Only the CDR3 region is kept as DNA, spanning 39 bases read in frame from base 1. Library preparation employed the immunoSEQ multiplex PCR assay. Rearranged TCR beta chain sequences were amplified with the hsTCRB Kit following the manufacturer's protocol. TCRB libraries were sequenced on an Illumina MiSeq. The authors' analysis ran thus. Demultiplexing, trimming and gene mapping were performed with the kit vendor's proprietary platform. Drawn from immuneACCESS, this table holds only the in-frame rearrangements with V and J called that TCRdb kept. Clones are partly lost; checked studies trace under half to an unresolved V gene and leave the rest unexplained. Clone size and the V and J calls come from that table; the DNA yielded D and trimming. A total of approximately 50,000 clones appear in this sample, 83% of them only once. Approximately 3.4% of the sample comes from the top ten.

Overall study outcomes, separate from this receptor: Pseudoprogression seemed to be unrelated to changes in the top peripheral T cell clonotypes found by TCRB sequencing. It was noted by the authors that analyses of patient blood samples could not be reproduced owing to sample limitations. Vaccine-induced immune responses across multiple MHC alleles were detected in about 92% of patients. PBMC samples for TCRB deep sequencing were selected based on availability.

On this clone: The target of this receptor is not known. There are no base qualities to consult, and no much larger clone falls within one base.

The sample's time point label, decoded: week 47, end of study. A 20-mer mutant IDH1 peptide at 300 micrograms in Montanide made up each vaccine dose, which was injected subcutaneously together with topical imiquimod. Across visits V03 through V10, patients got a total of eight vaccinations, given in weeks 1, 3, 5, 7, 11, 15, 19 and 23. All donors had newly diagnosed IDH1-mutant astrocytomas of WHO grade 3 or 4 that showed loss of nuclear ATRX. The samples were drawn from NOA16, a multicentre, single-arm, open-label phase I trial in Germany that tested a mutant IDH1 peptide vaccine in humans for the first time. Genomic DNA for TCRB sequencing was extracted from EDTA blood using the DNeasy Blood and Tissue Kit.

This TCR was recovered from a woman aged 50 to 60 with glioma. Sequencing used PBMCs, obtained from a glioma patient whose treatment included an IDH1 peptide vaccine. Recombination joined TRBV6-5 with TRBJ1-1, with no confidently assigned D gene. The sequence in DNA is TGTGCCAGCAGTCGTAGCCATAGGACTGAAGCTTTCTTT. Translated, it gives CASSRSHRTEAFF.